The 3 T cell receptor beta chains below were found in one sample sequenced in a study of cytomegalovirus exposure and HLA in healthy donors. Produced via immunoSEQ multiplex PCR; TCRdb's table is partial and in-frame only. Of around 240,000 clones in the sample, nearly 90% are singletons; the top ten hold under 0.4%. The sample consisted of PBMCs. The receptors derive from a woman aged 18-35 years in good health and CMV-seronegative.

The rearrangement uses TRBV15 and TRBJ2-2; 7 nucleotides line up with TRBD1. The V and J ends lost 0 bases and 4 bases, in that order; junction bases with no gene match: 5. The germline gives CDR1 LNHNV, CDR2 YYDKDF (reference sequence). The CDR3 runs 16 residues. CDR3 sequence: CATSREARDSTGELFF. CDR3 in DNA: TGTGCCACCAGCAGAGAGGCCAGGGACAGCACCGGGGAGCTGTTTTTT.

The genes are TRBV19 and TRBJ1-4; no firm D call. Germline loops: CDR1 LNHDA, CDR2 SQIVND (reference sequence). V was clipped by 6 bases and J by 4 bases, with 15 bases between them. The CDR3 is 15 residues long. The CDR3 is CASSFELQINEKLFF. The CDR3 region has the DNA TGTGCCAGTAGCTTTGAATTGCAGATTAATGAAAAACTGTTTTTT.

The sample holds one count of this clone. This sequence joins TRBV14 and TRBJ1-1, with TRBD1 matching over 8 bases. This CDR3 has 15 residues. Germline values: CDR1 SGHDN, CDR2 FVKESK. The ends lost 4 bases at V and 5 bases at J; junction bases unmatched: 9. The CDR3 loop is CASSPSPGGGTEAFF. The DNA of the CDR3 is TGTGCCAGCAGCCCAAGCCCAGGGGGCGGAACTGAAGCTTTCTTT.